The clone carrying this T cell receptor (beta chain) has just a few counts. Germline-derived CDR1 and CDR2 are LNHDA and SQIVND (reference sequence). Germline trimming cut 8 bases from V and 5 bases from J; bases unmatched to any gene: 8. The CDR3 totals 13 residues. This record belongs to a study of T cells in localized non-small cell lung cancer. Libraries were prepared by immunoSEQ multiplex PCR; TCRdb keeps only in-frame clonotypes and omits some of them. This sample yields 130,000 or so clones, of which roughly nine tenths are seen a single time; approximately 1.5% belongs to the top ten. This sequence joins TRBV19 and TRBJ2-7, with 8 bases identical to TRBD1. Sequencing used peripheral blood, obtained before any cancer treatment. The clonotype originates from a female donor over 55 with stage I lung adenocarcinoma. The CDR3 sequence: CASRDRQWDEQYF. The CDR3 DNA follows: TGTGCCAGTCGGGACAGGCAATGGGACGAGCAGTACTTC.